These 17 T cell receptor beta chains came from one sample sequenced in a study of graft-versus-host responses after intestinal transplantation. The assay was immunoSEQ multiplex PCR, and TCRdb's table has in-frame clones only and misses some. The sample has under 85,000 clones, 90% seen once. No antigen is known for these receptors. The sample here was unstimulated CD8+ T cells sorted from spleen or lymph node cells, taken before intestinal transplant. All receptors derive from a human donor who received an intestinal transplant.

The CDR3 spells CASSYADTEAFF. CDR3 DNA sequence: TGTGCCAGCAGTTACGCGGACACTGAAGCTTTCTTT. The V call is TRBV6-5, the J call TRBJ1-1; D unresolved. This CDR3 is built from 12 residues. Germline CDR1 is MNHEY and CDR2 is SVGAGI. V was clipped by 2 bases and J by 3 bases, with 4 bases between them.

The V call is TRBV5-1, the J call TRBJ2-5, with TRBD1 identical over 7 bases. This CDR3 is 15 amino acids long. Unmatched junction bases numbered 3, after V lost 0 bases and J lost 1 base. Germline V gene sequence: CDR1 SGHRS, CDR2 YFSETQ. DNA for the CDR3: TGCGCCAGCAGCTTGGGACAGGGAACCCAAGAGACCCAGTACTTC. It specifies CASSLGQGTQETQYF. The variable domain in full, completed from reference TRBV5-1 and TRBJ2-5, reads KAGVTQTPRYLIKTRGQQVTLSCSPISGHRSVSWYQQTPGQGLQFLFEYFSETQRNKGNFPGRFSGRQFSNSRSEMNVSTLELGDSALYLCASSLGQGTQETQYFGPGTRLLVL.

The chain is built from TRBV18 and TRBJ1-1; the D is unclear. The CDR3 extends over 13 amino acids. Germline V gene sequence: CDR1 KGHSH, CDR2 LQKENI. V lost 4 bases and J lost 4, with 10 bases in between. The DNA for the CDR3 is TGTGCCAGCTCACAGAGGGTTCGCACTGAAGCTTTCTTT. Amino acid sequence: CASSQRVRTEAFF.

This chain links TRBV9 with TRBJ2-1; 12 positions agree with TRBD2. The trim removed 0 bases at V and 4 bases at J, leaving 2 bases unmatched. Germline V gene data show CDR1 as SGDLS and CDR2 as YYNGEE. CDR3 length: 16 amino acids. The CDR3: CASSVATSGGYNEQFF. CDR3 nucleotide sequence: TGTGCCAGCAGCGTAGCTACTAGCGGGGGGTACAATGAGCAGTTCTTC.

V usage is TRBV7-9 and J usage is TRBJ1-1; D possibly corresponds to TRBD1 (6 bases). Trimming took 6 bases from V and 8 from J, leaving 22 bases between them. Germline V gene data show CDR1 as SEHNR and CDR2 as FQNEAQ (reference sequence). This CDR3 contains 15 residues. CDR3 loop: CASSLPHPGVREAFF. The CDR3 bases are TGTGCCAGCAGTTTACCCCATCCAGGGGTTAGGGAAGCTTTCTTT.

V usage is TRBV7-9 and J usage is TRBJ2-6, with a tentative D call TRBD1 (6 bases). The CDR3 length is 15 residues. V shed 6 bases and J shed 1 base, with 10 bases lying between them. Germline V gene sequence: CDR1 SEHNR, CDR2 FQNEAQ (reference sequence). CDR3 bases: TGTGCCAGCAGGTTCGACAGGTCTGGGGCCAACGTCCTGACTTTC. Protein product: CASRFDRSGANVLTF.

The rearrangement links TRBV13 to TRBJ1-6, with no clear D. CDR1 is PRHDT and CDR2 is FYEKMQ in the germline V gene (reference sequence). Deletions cut 1 base from V and 12 bases from J, with 7 bases between. The CDR3 has 12 residues. CDR3 coding DNA: TGTGCCAGCAGCTTAGCCCGGGGACCCCTCCACTTT. Residues: CASSLARGPLHF.

The rearrangement joins TRBV29-1 to TRBJ2-7; D is possibly TRBD1 (6 bases). V lost 6 bases and J lost 2, with 14 bases in between. Per the germline V gene, CDR1 is SQVTM and CDR2 is ANQGSEA. The CDR3 contains 13 residues. The CDR3 spells CSVTGIVTYEQYF. The CDR3 DNA sequence: TGCAGCGTGACAGGCATCGTTACCTACGAGCAGTACTTC.

The rearrangement links TRBV13 to TRBJ2-3, with 9 nucleotides matching TRBD2. The V gene end was trimmed by 4 bases and the J gene end by 2 bases; junction bases not matched to a gene: 7. CDR1 and CDR2 (germline): PRHDT, FYEKMQ (reference sequence). The CDR3 runs 16 residues. CDR3 sequence reads: CASSSLGTSPTDTQYF. The CDR3 coding sequence is TGTGCCAGCAGCTCACTCGGGACTAGCCCCACAGATACGCAGTATTTT.

This CDR3 reads CASLGTGLDTQYF. The CDR3 nucleotides are TGTGCCAGCCTGGGGACAGGGCTTGATACGCAGTATTTT. This chain joins TRBV7-9 and TRBJ2-3; 9 bases are shared with TRBD1. The CDR3 spans 13 residues. Trimming removed 8 bases from V and 6 bases from J; junction bases left unmatched: 6. Per germline, CDR1 SEHNR and CDR2 FQNEAQ (reference sequence).

The chain combines TRBV18 with TRBJ2-1, with D possibly being TRBD1 (6 bases). The germline gives CDR1 KGHSH, CDR2 LQKENI. V lost 2 bases and J lost 0, with 29 bases in between. This CDR3 is built from 22 residues. CDR3: CASSPGGDPRVIGLSSYNEQFF. The CDR3 bases are TGTGCCAGCTCACCAGGGGGCGATCCAAGGGTTATCGGGTTGAGCTCCTACAATGAGCAGTTCTTC.

The V gene is TRBV7-9, the J gene TRBJ2-3, with 11 positions matching TRBD2. The CDR3 loop spans 17 amino acids. J lost 2 bases, V lost 5 bases, and 9 bases had no gene match. CDR1 and CDR2 (germline): SEHNR, FQNEAQ (reference sequence). The CDR3 DNA is TGTGCCAGCAGCCCGCGGGCTAGCGGGGGGCACACAGATACGCAGTATTTT. The encoded protein is CASSPRASGGHTDTQYF.

J is TRBJ1-1 and V is TRBV9; a weak D match, TRBD1 (6 bases). The CDR3 is 15 amino acids. Per the germline V gene, CDR1 is SGDLS and CDR2 is YYNGEE. V lost 0 bases to trimming and J lost 1 base, with 10 bases between them. CDR3 DNA: TGTGCCAGCAGCGTAGGGGGGCCACCGAACACTGAAGCTTTCTTT. Its translation is CASSVGGPPNTEAFF.

The chain has TRBV5-8 and TRBJ2-5; 8 bases map to TRBD1. J gave up 5 bases and V 6 bases, and 12 bases lay outside the gene matches. CDR3 length: 15 amino acids. Germline values: CDR1 SGHTS, CDR2 YDEGEE. The CDR3 coding sequence is TGTGCCAGCATCTTTTCGACAGGGGTGGTCGAGACCCAGTACTTC. It codes for CASIFSTGVVETQYF.

This clone has a single count. The chain couples TRBV13 to TRBJ2-7; TRBD1 agrees at 8 bases. The CDR3 consists of 15 residues. Germline V gives CDR1 PRHDT, CDR2 FYEKMQ (reference sequence). Trimming took 4 bases from V and 0 from J; bases not matched to a gene: 5. CDR3 DNA sequence: TGTGCCAGCAGCTCTACCGGGACAGGCTCCTACGAGCAGTACTTC. Protein sequence: CASSSTGTGSYEQYF.

The chain employs TRBV11-2 and TRBJ1-6; D gene uncertain. CDR1 is SGHAT, CDR2 FQNNGV, per germline. V was clipped by 4 bases and J by 8 bases, with 15 bases between them. The length of the CDR3 is 15 residues. CDR3 in amino acids: CASSSQPPEDSPLHF. The CDR3 DNA is TGTGCCAGCAGCTCCCAACCTCCCGAGGATTCACCCCTCCACTTT.

About this clone itself: The same CDR3 arises from other DNA sequences in this sample as well. V gene TRBV5-1 combines with J gene TRBJ1-1, with unresolved D. The CDR3 is 14 residues long. Germline assignment: CDR1 SGHRS and CDR2 YFSETQ. V dropped 0 bases and J dropped 1 base, with 7 bases sitting between them. CDR3 DNA: TGCGCCAGCAGCTTGGGGCAGGCGAACACTGAAGCTTTCTTT. This translates into CASSLGQANTEAFF.